Listed below are T cell receptor beta chains from one sample, sequenced in a study of cytomegalovirus exposure and HLA in healthy donors. This table comes from immunoSEQ multiplex PCR, and its TCRdb copy is limited to in-frame clones, with some not included. This table holds about 130,000 clones, approximately 75% found once. The sequencing input was PBMCs. The receptors originated from a man younger than 45 in good health and CMV-seronegative. Each CDR3 is given with its conserved first and last residue. D genes are given only for firm matches. For some rows the clone size is stated as once, few or many, or as a class when expanded; others skip it.

J gene,clone size,D gene,V gene,CDR3 DNA,CDR3 protein
TRBJ1-1,-,-,TRBV10-3,TGTGCCAGCAGCCCGGCAGCGCCGAACACTGAAGCTTTCTTT,CASSPAAPNTEAFF
TRBJ2-3,few,TRBD2,TRBV4-1,TGCGCCAGCAGCCCTAGCGGAGGCAGGAGCCACACAGATACGCAGTATTTT,CASSPSGGRSHTDTQYF
TRBJ2-4,-,-,TRBV28,TGTGCCAGCAGTTTACAAGGGGGCAAAAACATTCAGTACTTC,CASSLQGGKNIQYF
TRBJ2-3,-,TRBD2,TRBV5-1,TGCGCCAGCAGCTCTCCGAGCGGGGGACTCACAGATACGCAGTATTTT,CASSSPSGGLTDTQYF
TRBJ2-4,-,TRBD2,TRBV5-6,TGTGCCAGCACCATTGGGGAGGGTCACGGCCAAAGGGGCATTCAGTACTTC,CASTIGEGHGQRGIQYF
TRBJ1-5,-,TRBD1,TRBV7-8,TGTGCCAGCAGCTTAGACAGGGGAAGGTTCCAGCATTTT,CASSLDRGRFQHF
TRBJ1-5,-,-,TRBV10-1,TGCGCCAGCAGTGTCCCGGGGAACCAGCCCCAGCATTTT,CASSVPGNQPQHF
TRBJ2-1,-,TRBD2,TRBV4-1,TGCGCCAGCAGCTCTAGCGGGGTCGCCTACAATGAGCAGTTCTTC,CASSSSGVAYNEQFF
TRBJ1-3,-,-,TRBV6-1,TGTGCCAGCAGGGAGGAGGACGGAAACACCATATATTTT,CASREEDGNTIYF
TRBJ1-1,-,TRBD1,TRBV7-9,TGTGCCAGCAGCTTAGGCGGGACAGGAGTCTTCTTT,CASSLGGTGVFF
TRBJ2-3,-,-,TRBV30,TGTGCCCTACAGTCAGGTGAGGATACGCAGTATTTT,CALQSGEDTQYF
TRBJ1-4,-,-,TRBV10-2,TGCGCCAGCTGCCCAGAAAATGAAAAACTGTTTTTT,CASCPENEKLFF
TRBJ2-3,-,TRBD2,TRBV4-1,TGCGCCAGCAGCCAAGAAGGCAGCGGGGGGGGCACAGATACGCAGTATTTT,CASSQEGSGGGTDTQYF
TRBJ2-1,-,-,TRBV4-3,TGCGCCAGCAGCCTGGGGGGACGGCTGAGCTCCTACAATGAGCAGTTCTTC,CASSLGGRLSSYNEQFF
TRBJ2-5,few,-,TRBV11-3,TGTGCCAGCAGCTTAGGTTCAGGATATATGGAGACCCAGTACTTC,CASSLGSGYMETQYF
TRBJ2-7,-,TRBD1,TRBV6-5,TGTGCCAGCAGTTCCGTTAGACAGGGGTGGCGATACGAGCAGTACTTC,CASSSVRQGWRYEQYF
TRBJ2-3,-,TRBD2,TRBV10-2,TGCGCCAGCAGTGAGACCGGGACTAGCGGGGCGGGCACAGATACGCAGTATTTT,CASSETGTSGAGTDTQYF
TRBJ1-3,-,-,TRBV2,TGTGCCAGCAGTCTAACAGGGATCTCTGGAAACACCATATATTTT,CASSLTGISGNTIYF
TRBJ1-6,-,-,TRBV6-5,TGTGCCAGCAGTTCCAACAGGGCGGGTAATTCACCCCTCCACTTT,CASSSNRAGNSPLHF
TRBJ1-2,once,-,TRBV2,TGTGCCAGCAGTGAATTTAGGGGGAGTAATGGCTACACCTTC,CASSEFRGSNGYTF
TRBJ2-1,-,-,TRBV7-8,TGTGCCAGCAGCTTAGCGAATTGGGAGAGCTCCTACAATGAGCAGTTCTTC,CASSLANWESSYNEQFF
TRBJ1-3,-,-,TRBV4-2,TGTGCCAGCAGCCAAGATAGGAGCGTTGGCTCTGGAAACACCATATATTTT,CASSQDRSVGSGNTIYF